The T cell receptor beta chain under discussion was sequenced for a study of long-term antiretroviral therapy in people with HIV. This CDR3 has 17 residues. CDR1 SGHTA and CDR2 FQGNSA come from the germline V gene. Unmatched junction bases numbered 9, after V lost 5 bases and J lost 5 bases. The authors ran the immunoSEQ assay, v3.0, at survey level. TCRdb's copy holds only in-frame clones and misses some; the assay was immunoSEQ multiplex PCR. The sample has 20,000 to 25,000 clones, about four fifths seen once; the top ten hold around 10%. All participants with HIV were treated in the United States. Held in samples before DNA extraction were about 0.85-10 million cryopreserved PBMC.

This material consisted of unsorted PBMCs, taken 2.4 years after starting antiretroviral therapy. V and J are TRBV7-2 and TRBJ2-7; 16 nucleotides match TRBD2. The sequence was collected from a man aged 40-49 years with HIV. This CDR3 is CASSGGGTSGRVNEQYF. The CDR3 region has the DNA TGTGCCAGCAGCGGAGGGGGGACTAGCGGGAGGGTTAACGAGCAGTACTTC.